Presented here are 25 T cell receptor beta chains from one specimen sequenced in a study of T cell repertoires in cytomegalovirus infection. TCRdb used MiXCR to reprocess the reads, holding one entry per CDR3 protein. The table lists around 310,000 distinct CDR3 sequences, 15% to 20% of them singletons. Sequenced material: PBMCs. The source of these receptors is a human donor in good health (CMV status not recorded). Some clones in this sample may be carry-over from other donors' samples.

The genes are TRBV29-1 and TRBJ1-2, with D hard to call. V was clipped by 6 bases and J by 2 bases, with 22 bases between them. Germline CDR1 reads SQVTM; CDR2 reads ANQGSEA. This CDR3 spans 16 amino acids. The CDR3 is CSVENRNRALNYGYTF. The CDR3 nucleotides are TGCAGCGTCGAAAATAGGAACCGGGCCCTCAACTATGGCTACACCTTC.

Only a few counts were recorded for this clonotype. The V call is TRBV6-2 or TRBV6-3, the J call TRBJ2-7; the D is unclear. Germline V gene lookup returns CDR1 MNHEY and CDR2 SVGEGT. V lost 6 bases and J 1 base, leaving 16 bases between the germline ends. The CDR3 runs to 15 residues. The CDR3, as DNA: TGTGCCAGCAGAATCGCGGTGGGCTATTCCTACGAGCAGTACTTC. It yields the protein CASRIAVGYSYEQYF.

The chain joins TRBV19 to TRBJ1-5, with D possibly matching TRBD1 (6 bases). The CDR3 extends over 15 amino acids. V gave up 3 bases and J gave up 4 bases, with 13 bases separating them. Per the germline V gene, CDR1 is LNHDA and CDR2 is SQIVND (reference sequence). CDR3 nucleotides: TGTGCCAGTAGTATTGGCCGGCAGGGGAATCAGCCCCAGCATTTT. Protein: CASSIGRQGNQPQHF.

The rearrangement links TRBV20-1 to TRBJ2-1; 11 bases line up with TRBD2. The CDR3 consists of 13 residues. Unmatched junction bases numbered 4, after V lost 6 bases and J lost 6 bases. Germline CDR1 is DFQATT and CDR2 is SNEGSKA (reference sequence). The CDR3 sequence: CSAGTSGTNEQFF. CDR3 coding DNA: TGCAGTGCAGGGACTAGCGGTACCAATGAGCAGTTCTTC.

The J gene is TRBJ2-5, the V gene TRBV10-3; 7 bases align to TRBD1. Germline V lookup: CDR1 ENHRY, CDR2 SYGVKD. The CDR3 loop spans 14 amino acids. The V segment lost 6 bases and the J segment 0 bases; nucleotides outside the gene matches: 4. CDR3 nucleotide sequence: TGTGCCATCAGCGGGACAGCCTACCAAGAGACCCAGTACTTC. Protein sequence: CAISGTAYQETQYF.

This clonotype was recorded a few times. The chain uses TRBV19 and TRBJ2-1, with 9 nucleotides matching TRBD1. The CDR3 consists of 16 residues. Germline CDR1 LNHDA, CDR2 SQIVND (reference sequence). The V and J ends lost 4 bases and 6 bases, in that order; junction bases with no gene match: 10. The DNA for the CDR3 is TGTGCCAGTAGTACCGCTTGGACAGGGGTGGGCAATGAGCAGTTCTTC. This gives the protein CASSTAWTGVGNEQFF.

This clonotype was picked up one time. This chain uses TRBV7-9 with TRBJ1-4; 7 bases line up with TRBD1. With 5 bases clipped from V and 5 bases from J, the junction kept 8 bases outside the gene matches. Germline CDR1 reads SEHNR; CDR2 reads FQNEAQ (reference sequence). The CDR3 spans 15 residues. CDR3 DNA: TGTGCCAGCAGCACACAGGGGCGCCGAAATGAAAAACTGTTTTTT. It specifies CASSTQGRRNEKLFF.

This clonotype was counted a few times. The V call is TRBV4-1, the J call TRBJ2-2; 9 nucleotides line up with TRBD1. V was pared by 6 bases and J by 3 bases, with 5 bases of the junction left unmatched. Germline V gene sequence: CDR1 MGHRA, CDR2 YSYEKL. The CDR3 extends over 15 amino acids. In DNA, the CDR3 is TGCGCCAGCAGGACCGGGACAGGGCACACCGGGGAGCTGTTTTTT. Its translation is CASRTGTGHTGELFF.

The rearrangement uses TRBV19 and TRBJ2-1; D perhaps matches TRBD2 (5 bases). Germline lookup yields CDR1 LNHDA and CDR2 SQIVND (reference sequence). The CDR3 runs to 13 residues. Trimming pared 5 bases from V and 2 bases from J, leaving 7 bases between. The CDR3 nucleotides read TGTGCCAGTAGTCCTAGCACCTACAATGAGCAGTTCTTC. Amino acids: CASSPSTYNEQFF.

The genes are TRBV19 and TRBJ2-2; D is possibly TRBD1 (5 bases). The V and J ends lost 2 bases and 4 bases respectively, with 11 bases between them. Germline values: CDR1 LNHDA, CDR2 SQIVND (reference sequence). The CDR3 is 15 residues long. Written as DNA, the CDR3 is TGTGCCAGTAGTATAATTCAGGGTTTCACCGGGGAGCTGTTTTTT. It yields the protein CASSIIQGFTGELFF.

This clonotype was observed a handful of times. V gene TRBV25-1 combines with J gene TRBJ2-6; D is uncertain. With 2 bases removed from V and 0 bases from J, the gap between germline ends came to 2 bases. The length of the CDR3 is 14 residues. The germline CDR1 and CDR2 sequences are MGHDK and SYGVNS. CDR3 coding DNA: TGTGCCAGCAGTGAAGACTCTGGGGCCAACGTCCTGACTTTC. Protein sequence: CASSEDSGANVLTF.

This clonotype has ten or more counts. The chain joins TRBV7-2 to TRBJ1-2; possibly TRBD1 for D (5 bases). The germline V gene has CDR1 SGHTA and CDR2 FQGNSA. Trimming pared 4 bases from V and 3 bases from J, leaving 15 bases between. The CDR3 consists of 15 residues. CDR3 in amino acids: CASSSRSGPYYGYTF. CDR3 in DNA: TGTGCCAGCAGCTCCCGGTCAGGGCCCTACTATGGCTACACCTTC.

The V and J genes are TRBV19 and TRBJ2-5; no clear D gene. V lost 3 bases, J lost 5 bases, and 16 bases lay in between. Germline CDR1 LNHDA, CDR2 SQIVND (reference sequence). This CDR3 is built from 15 residues. For the CDR3, the DNA is TGTGCCAGTAGTATCAAGGTAGCCTCAAGGGAGACCCAGTACTTC. Amino acid sequence: CASSIKVASRETQYF.

The table lists this clonotype with many counts. The chain joins TRBV6-6 to TRBJ1-6; a possible D gene is TRBD1 (5 bases). V was clipped by 2 bases and J by 0 bases, with 11 bases between them. This CDR3 is 17 amino acids long. Germline V gene data show CDR1 as MNHNY and CDR2 as SVGAGI (reference sequence). CDR3 sequence (DNA): TGTGCCAGCAGTTACCTGAGGGGCAGCTCCTATAATTCACCCCTCCACTTT. This encodes CASSYLRGSSYNSPLHF.

This clonotype showed up many times. This sequence joins TRBV6-6 and TRBJ1-5; maybe TRBD1 (5 bases). Trimming shortened V by 6 bases and J by 5 bases, and 14 bases separated the two germline ends. CDR3 size: 14 residues. Germline CDR1 MNHNY, CDR2 SVGAGI (reference sequence). The CDR3 DNA reads TGTGCCAGCAGGGGGACGGTGCGGGATCAGCCCCAGCATTTT. This encodes CASRGTVRDQPQHF.

This clonotype has only a few counts. The chain recombines TRBV25-1 with TRBJ1-2; D gene unclear. The CDR3 contains 15 residues. V was trimmed by 1 base and J by 3 bases, leaving 12 bases between them. Germline CDR1 MGHDK, CDR2 SYGVNS. The CDR3 here is CASSESGSLDYGYTF. CDR3 DNA: TGTGCCAGCAGTGAATCTGGGAGCCTGGACTATGGCTACACCTTC.

At least ten counts were recorded for this clonotype. The rearrangement joins TRBV20-1 to TRBJ1-1; D might be TRBD1 (5 bases). Germline CDR1 is DFQATT and CDR2 is SNEGSKA (reference sequence). Trimming pared 0 bases from V and 5 bases from J, leaving 13 bases between. This CDR3 has 14 residues. CDR3 in DNA: TGCAGTGCTAGAGATCCCGGGGGTTGGACTGAAGCTTTCTTT. It translates to CSARDPGGWTEAFF.

This clonotype showed up just a few times. The V gene is TRBV19, the J gene TRBJ2-1; perhaps TRBD2 as D (5 bases). Germline V lookup: CDR1 LNHDA, CDR2 SQIVND (reference sequence). V was pared by 0 bases and J by 10 bases, with 7 bases between. The length of the CDR3 is 12 residues. The CDR3 DNA is TGTGCCAGTAGTATAGATGAGGGAGAGCAGTTCTTC. Amino acids: CASSIDEGEQFF. Full variable domain (missing parts from reference TRBV19 and TRBJ2-1): DGGITQSPKYLFRKEGQNVTLSCEQNLNHDAMYWYRQDPGQGLRLIYYSQIVNDFQKGDIAEGYSVSREKKESFPLTVTSAQKNPTAFYLCASSIDEGEQFFGPGTRLTVL.

This clonotype was recorded many times. This sequence joins TRBV7-6 and TRBJ1-5; tentative D call: TRBD1 (6 bases). V was clipped by 5 bases and J by 2 bases, with 13 bases between them. CDR3 length equals 15 residues. Germline-derived CDR1 and CDR2 are SGHVS and FNYEAQ. The CDR3 is CASSPIQGGNQPQHF. The CDR3 DNA reads TGTGCCAGCAGCCCGATACAGGGAGGCAATCAGCCCCAGCATTTT.

This clonotype was recorded at least ten times. The CDR3 reads CASSYNDRGLKHF. CDR3 DNA: TGTGCCAGCAGCTATAACGACAGGGGATTAAAACATTTT. V usage is TRBV7-2 and J usage is TRBJ1-5, with 8 nucleotides matching TRBD1. Germline V gene data show CDR1 as SGHTA and CDR2 as FQGNSA. J was trimmed by 16 bases and V by 4 bases; bases with no gene match: 12. The CDR3 spans 13 residues. The full variable domain, completed using reference TRBV7-2 and TRBJ1-5, is GAGVSQSPSNKVTEKGKDVELRCDPISGHTALYWYRQSLGQGLEFLIYFQGNSAPDKSGLPSDRFSAERTGGSVSTLTIQRTQQEDSAVYLCASSYNDRGLKHFGDGTRLSIL.

Comment on this clonotype: One base away lies a much larger clone, so this may be a sequencing read error. The CDR3 loop is CASSYHPRGQETQYF. Written as DNA, the CDR3 is TGTGCCAGCAGTTACCATCCTAGGGGGCAAGAGACCCAGTACTTC. The rearrangement joins TRBV28 to TRBJ2-5; TRBD1 is a possible D gene (6 bases). Germline V gene lookup returns CDR1 MDHEN and CDR2 SYDVKM. V lost 4 bases and J 2 bases, leaving 14 bases between the germline ends. The CDR3 extends over 15 amino acids.

This clonotype came up many times. The chain combines TRBV7-2 with TRBJ1-5, with 9 bases that match TRBD1. In germline, CDR1 is SGHTA, CDR2 FQGNSA. The CDR3 contains 17 residues. With V trimmed by 2 bases and J by 4 bases, 9 bases remained unmatched. The CDR3 is CASSLIGGGQGNQPQHF. The CDR3 DNA sequence: TGTGCCAGCAGCTTAATCGGTGGTGGACAGGGGAATCAGCCCCAGCATTTT.

This clonotype turned up a few times. The V call is TRBV6-1, the J call TRBJ2-1, with 7 positions matching TRBD1. V was pared by 6 bases and J by 6 bases, with 11 bases of the junction left unmatched. The CDR3 consists of 15 residues. The germline gives CDR1 MNHNS, CDR2 SASEGT. CDR3 in amino acids: CASRIDRAPSNEQFF. CDR3 DNA: TGTGCCAGCAGGATCGACAGGGCCCCTAGCAATGAGCAGTTCTTC.

This clonotype has only a few counts. The genes are TRBV10-2 and TRBJ2-7; D possibly uses TRBD1 or TRBD2 (5 bases each). Per the germline V gene, CDR1 is WSHSY and CDR2 is SAAADI. This CDR3 comprises 16 residues. Deletions cut 5 bases from V and 3 bases from J, with 20 bases between. CDR3 sequence reads: CASSQRSGPTFYEQYF. CDR3 nucleotides: TGCGCCAGCAGTCAACGGTCGGGGCCAACCTTCTACGAGCAGTACTTC.

This chain connects TRBV6-8 to TRBJ2-7; D may be TRBD2 (6 bases). This CDR3 contains 20 residues. Germline CDR1 MNHGY, CDR2 SAAAGT. V dropped 0 bases and J dropped 3 bases, with 27 bases sitting between them. This CDR3 reads CASSYSIWRGVFDSYYEQYF. Here the CDR3 DNA reads TGTGCCAGCAGTTACTCGATTTGGCGGGGCGTGTTTGACAGCTACTACGAGCAGTACTTC.